This TCR beta chain was identified during a study of blood T cells in healthy people across ages. Overall study results and limits: Strong correlation existed between TCR beta diversity and naive T cell percentage. Because sorting was not performed, PBMCs prevented conclusive naive versus antigen-experienced comparison.

In the case of this clonotype: Its antigen is currently unknown.

V dropped 4 bases and J dropped 8; count of bases not matched to a gene: 5. The CDR3 loop spans 13 amino acids. CDR1 is LNHNV and CDR2 is YYDKDF in the germline V gene (reference sequence). A second PCR of roughly 7 to 11 cycles used a sample-barcoded 5' primer and a J-beta primer mix. TCRdb recomputed calls from the 5' RACE reads with MiXCR, one row per CDR3 protein. In the table there are around 780,000 distinct CDR3 sequences, around three fifths of which are singletons. Material for sequencing was blood. This TCR derives from a man aged 35 to 55 in good health. The J gene is TRBJ2-1, the V gene TRBV15, with 7 bases fitting TRBD1. CDR3 protein: CATSNRGWYEQFF. The CDR3 nucleotides read TGTGCCACCAGCAACAGGGGCTGGTATGAGCAGTTCTTC.